Listed here are 26 T cell receptor beta chains from one sample, sequenced in a study of T-cell memory formation after mild COVID-19. TCRdb itself ran the 5' RACE reads through MiXCR, one entry per CDR3 protein. The sample has 75,000 to 95,000 distinct CDR3 sequences, approximately 13% seen once; the top ten hold 25% to 35%. Material: PBMCs or a T cell subset sorted from them (not recorded which). Receptors were obtained from an adult woman who had mild COVID-19 (a few samples of this study predate the infection). Cell type and time point are not known.

The chain recombines TRBV11-2 with TRBJ2-5, with TRBD2 as a possible D gene (6 bases). This CDR3 contains 14 residues. V was pared by 2 bases and J by 4 bases, with 11 bases between. CDR1 SGHAT and CDR2 FQNNGV come from the germline V gene. The CDR3 loop is CASSLHAGRETQYF. CDR3 in DNA: TGTGCCAGCAGCTTACATGCGGGGCGAGAGACCCAGTACTTC.

This clonotype turned up a few times. CDR3 sequence reads: CASSPRQGAYEQYF. The CDR3 DNA reads TGCGCCAGCAGTCCTAGACAGGGGGCGTACGAGCAGTACTTC. This chain links TRBV5-1 with TRBJ2-7; 10 nucleotides line up with TRBD1. CDR3 size: 14 residues. V was pared by 5 bases and J by 4 bases, with 6 bases of the junction left unmatched. Germline V CDR1 and CDR2: SGHRS, YFSETQ.

V gene TRBV7-9 combines with J gene TRBJ2-7; possible D gene TRBD2, 6 bases. The CDR3 covers 14 residues. Trimming cost V 7 bases and J 2 bases, with 15 bases left between them. Looked up from germline, CDR1 is SEHNR and CDR2 is FQNEAQ (reference sequence). CDR3 DNA: TGTGCCAGCATCTCGGAGGGGTCTACCTACGAGCAGTACTTC. Protein sequence: CASISEGSTYEQYF.

The chain joins TRBV20-1 to TRBJ1-2; 7 bases agree with TRBD1. This CDR3 contains 15 residues. Germline lookup yields CDR1 DFQATT and CDR2 SNEGSKA (reference sequence). V trimming: 0 bases; J trimming: 2 bases; junction bases outside the gene matches: 6. Written as DNA, the CDR3 is TGCAGTGCTAGAGATTATCAGGGGGGGAACTATGGCTACACCTTC. It yields the protein CSARDYQGGNYGYTF.

The CDR3 loop is CASSLARGGTDTQYF. DNA for the CDR3: TGTGCCAGCAGCTTAGCGCGTGGGGGCACAGATACGCAGTATTTT. This chain joins TRBV7-6 and TRBJ2-3; D gene uncertain. The CDR3 is 15 amino acids. V shed 0 bases and J shed 1 base, with 8 bases lying between them. Per the germline V gene, CDR1 is SGHVS and CDR2 is FNYEAQ.

The genes are TRBV11-3 and TRBJ2-7, with D unresolved. V shed 4 bases and J shed 7 bases, with 8 bases lying between them. CDR3 size: 11 residues. Germline CDR1 reads SGHNT; CDR2 reads YENEEA. The CDR3: CASSYSREQYF. DNA of the CDR3: TGTGCCAGCAGCTACTCAAGGGAGCAGTACTTC.

The V call is TRBV20-1, the J call TRBJ2-5; 8 bases are shared with TRBD1. The CDR3 totals 12 residues. Germline V gene sequence: CDR1 DFQATT, CDR2 SNEGSKA (reference sequence). The J segment lost 3 bases and the V segment lost 6 bases, leaving 3 bases of the junction unmatched. The CDR3, as DNA: TGCAGTGCCATGGACAGGGAAGAGACCCAGTACTTC. Amino acids: CSAMDREETQYF.

This clonotype was picked up many times. The chain has TRBV12-3 or TRBV12-4 and TRBJ2-7; 10 nucleotides align to TRBD1. The CDR3 totals 17 residues. V shed 1 base, J shed 4 bases, and the junction held 10 bases outside the gene matches. CDR3 sequence reads: CASSLVLPGQGRYEQYF. The CDR3 DNA reads TGTGCCAGCAGTTTAGTGCTCCCGGGACAGGGGAGGTACGAGCAGTACTTC.

This sequence joins TRBV12-3 or TRBV12-4 and TRBJ2-1; 9 positions agree with TRBD2. V gave up 2 bases and J gave up 8 bases; unmatched junction bases: 10. The CDR3 spans 16 residues. This chain's CDR3 is CASSLRRGGMFYEQFF. The DNA for the CDR3 is TGTGCCAGCAGTTTACGGCGGGGGGGCATGTTTTATGAGCAGTTCTTC.

In this sample, this clonotype turned up a few times. The chain has TRBV7-9 and TRBJ2-7; D gene unclear. V was pared by 4 bases and J by 5 bases, with 9 bases between. The V gene's germline CDR1 is SEHNR and CDR2 FQNEAQ (reference sequence). The CDR3 length is 12 residues. The CDR3 loop reads CASSSMSHEQYF. In DNA form, the CDR3 reads TGTGCCAGCAGCTCTATGTCTCACGAGCAGTACTTC. Using reference TRBV7-9 and TRBJ2-7 for the parts outside the CDR3, the full variable domain is DTGVSQNPRHKITKRGQNVTFRCDPISEHNRLYWYRQTLGQGPEFLTYFQNEAQLEKSRLLSDRFSAERPKGSFSTLEIQRTEQGDSAMYLCASSSMSHEQYFGPGTRLTVT.

This clonotype has only a few counts. V and J are TRBV11-2 and TRBJ2-1; the D call may be TRBD1 or TRBD2 (6 bases each). Germline assignment: CDR1 SGHAT and CDR2 FQNNGV. With 1 base removed from V and 4 bases from J, the gap between germline ends came to 20 bases. CDR3 size: 18 residues. CDR3 sequence (DNA): TGTGCCAGCAGCTTAGTACCTTCACAGGGTCTAGCGTACAATGAGCAGTTCTTC. This gives the protein CASSLVPSQGLAYNEQFF.

This clonotype has just a few counts. The DNA for the CDR3 is TGTGCCAGCAGCACCCGGACTAGCGCGAGCACAGATACGCAGTATTTT. Protein: CASSTRTSASTDTQYF. The chain joins TRBV7-8 to TRBJ2-3, with 9 bases lining up with TRBD2. Germline values: CDR1 SGHVS, CDR2 FQNEAQ. The CDR3 is 16 amino acids. J was trimmed by 0 bases and V by 5 bases; bases with no gene match: 6.

This clonotype was recorded a few times. CDR3 protein: CASSRTGWLEQFF. The CDR3 coding sequence is TGTGCCAGCAGCCGAACAGGTTGGTTGGAGCAGTTCTTC. V is TRBV7-9 and J is TRBJ2-1, with D perhaps matching TRBD1 (5 bases). Germline V gives CDR1 SEHNR, CDR2 FQNEAQ (reference sequence). Trimming stripped 5 bases from V and 10 bases from J, with 15 bases between. The CDR3 runs 13 residues.

J is TRBJ2-3 and V is TRBV7-8; D is perhaps TRBD2 (7 bases). There are 15 residues in the CDR3. With 5 bases removed from V and 2 bases from J, the gap between germline ends came to 14 bases. Germline CDR1 SGHVS, CDR2 FQNEAQ. The chain's CDR3 is CASSHEGGYTDTQYF. The CDR3 bases are TGTGCCAGCAGCCACGAGGGGGGGTACACAGATACGCAGTATTTT.

This clonotype was observed at least ten times. J is TRBJ2-7 and V is TRBV15, with D perhaps TRBD1 or TRBD2 (5 bases each). Germline values: CDR1 LNHNV, CDR2 YYDKDF (reference sequence). This CDR3 has 15 amino acids. V was cut by 0 bases and J by 6 bases, with 15 bases left in between. The CDR3 spells CATSRDRGRGFEQYF. The DNA for the CDR3 is TGTGCCACCAGCAGAGATCGGGGACGTGGGTTCGAGCAGTACTTC.

This clonotype was detected only a few times. The rearrangement links TRBV7-9 to TRBJ2-3; D could derive from TRBD1 or TRBD2 (5 bases each). Germline assignment: CDR1 SEHNR and CDR2 FQNEAQ (reference sequence). The CDR3 spans 18 residues. Trimming removed 3 bases at V and 1 base at J, with 20 bases between. CDR3 coding DNA: TGTGCCAGCAGCTTCACGCCGGTCCTCTTGGGGGGCACAGATACGCAGTATTTT. Its translation is CASSFTPVLLGGTDTQYF. Variable domain in full (rest from reference TRBV7-9 and TRBJ2-3): DTGVSQNPRHKITKRGQNVTFRCDPISEHNRLYWYRQTLGQGPEFLTYFQNEAQLEKSRLLSDRFSAERPKGSFSTLEIQRTEQGDSAMYLCASSFTPVLLGGTDTQYFGPGTRLTVL.

Only a few counts were recorded for this clonotype. The chain joins TRBV20-1 to TRBJ1-1, with TRBD1 matching over 9 bases. The CDR3 consists of 14 residues. CDR1 is DFQATT, CDR2 SNEGSKA, per germline (reference sequence). V trimming: 6 bases; J trimming: 9 bases; junction bases outside the gene matches: 14. DNA for the CDR3: TGCAGTGCCGGGGACAGGGCGGTAACACGCAAAGCTTTCTTT. Translating gives CSAGDRAVTRKAFF.

The chain has TRBV12-3 or TRBV12-4 and TRBJ2-3, with D maybe TRBD2 (6 bases). The CDR3 runs 14 residues. V lost 4 bases to trimming and J lost 6 bases, with 14 bases between them. The chain's CDR3 is CASSWGLQWDTQYF. The DNA of the CDR3 is TGTGCCAGCAGTTGGGGACTTCAGTGGGATACGCAGTATTTT.

This clonotype has only a few counts. V and J are TRBV5-1 and TRBJ2-7, with unresolved D. Germline CDR1 and CDR2: SGHRS and YFSETQ. Trimming pared 1 base from V and 2 bases from J, leaving 10 bases between. The CDR3 has 14 residues. This chain's CDR3 is CASSLYSGTYEQYF. The DNA of the CDR3 is TGCGCCAGCAGCTTGTACAGTGGCACCTACGAGCAGTACTTC.

The chain carries TRBV6-6 and TRBJ2-3; D is unclear. Looked up from germline, CDR1 is MNHNY and CDR2 is SVGAGI (reference sequence). CDR3 length: 16 residues. Trimming took off 4 bases at V and 0 bases at J, with 14 bases between the two ends. For the CDR3, the DNA is TGTGCCAGCAGTTCCTCGTTAGTTACTAGCACAGATACGCAGTATTTT. This encodes CASSSSLVTSTDTQYF.

This clonotype was seen a few times. This chain joins TRBV5-1 and TRBJ2-7, with TRBD2 identical over 12 bases. This CDR3 is built from 18 residues. The junction had 12 bases not matched to a gene; V was cut back by 0 bases and J by 5 bases. Per the germline V gene, CDR1 is SGHRS and CDR2 is YFSETQ. The CDR3 protein is CASSLANVLLAGGDEQYF. The CDR3 nucleotides are TGCGCCAGCAGCTTGGCCAATGTTCTACTAGCGGGGGGAGACGAGCAGTACTTC.

The V and J genes are TRBV19 and TRBJ1-1, with 12 nucleotides matching TRBD1. V was clipped by 8 bases and J by 4 bases; unmatched bases: 11. Germline CDR1 and CDR2: LNHDA and SQIVND (reference sequence). The CDR3 runs 16 residues. The CDR3 coding sequence is TGTGCCAGTGAACCGGGACAGGGGGCTCTGGGCACTGAAGCTTTCTTT. This codes for CASEPGQGALGTEAFF. Full variable domain (outside the CDR3, taken from reference TRBV19 and TRBJ1-1): DGGITQSPKYLFRKEGQNVTLSCEQNLNHDAMYWYRQDPGQGLRLIYYSQIVNDFQKGDIAEGYSVSREKKESFPLTVTSAQKNPTAFYLCASEPGQGALGTEAFFGQGTRLTVV.

The chain is built from TRBV3-1 and TRBJ2-3; 11 bases match TRBD2. This CDR3 is built from 18 residues. Germline-derived CDR1 and CDR2 are LGHDT and YNNKEL (reference sequence). The trim removed 0 bases at V and 0 bases at J, leaving 5 bases unmatched. The CDR3 reads CASSQEMLAGGSTDTQYF. The CDR3 region has the DNA TGTGCCAGCAGCCAAGAGATGCTAGCGGGGGGAAGCACAGATACGCAGTATTTT.

This clonotype was seen more than once but under ten times. This sequence joins TRBV4-3 and TRBJ2-3; 8 nucleotides agree with TRBD2. V trimming: 1 base; J trimming: 4 bases; junction bases outside the gene matches: 7. The germline CDR1 and CDR2 sequences are LGHNA and YSLEER. This CDR3 comprises 16 residues. The CDR3 coding sequence is TGCGCCAGCAGCCAAGGTCCGACTAGCGTTTCAGATACGCAGTATTTT. As protein: CASSQGPTSVSDTQYF.

V is TRBV30 and J is TRBJ1-1; the D gene is possibly TRBD1 (5 bases). The V gene lost 1 base and the J gene lost 2 bases, with 8 bases spanning the gap. CDR3 length: 13 amino acids. Germline CDR1 reads GTSNPN; CDR2 reads SVGIG (reference sequence). The CDR3 DNA reads as TGTGCCTGGAGTGGGACAACCAACACTGAAGCTTTCTTT. It yields the protein CAWSGTTNTEAFF.

V gene TRBV7-2 combines with J gene TRBJ2-7; a weak D match, TRBD2 (5 bases). The CDR3 spans 14 residues. V was shortened by 2 bases and J by 4 bases, with 12 bases between the two germline ends. In germline, CDR1 is SGHTA, CDR2 FQGNSA. CDR3 DNA: TGTGCCAGCAGCTTAATGGTATCGGGGTACGAGCAGTACTTC. It yields the protein CASSLMVSGYEQYF.